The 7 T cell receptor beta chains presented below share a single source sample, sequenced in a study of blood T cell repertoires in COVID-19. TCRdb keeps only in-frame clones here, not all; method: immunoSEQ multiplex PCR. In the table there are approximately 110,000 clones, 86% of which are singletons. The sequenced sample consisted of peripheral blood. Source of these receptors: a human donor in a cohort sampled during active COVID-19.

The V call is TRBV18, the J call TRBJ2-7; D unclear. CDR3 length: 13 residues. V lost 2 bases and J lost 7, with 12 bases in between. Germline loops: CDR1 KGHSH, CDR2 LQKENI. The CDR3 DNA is TGTGCCAGCTCACCAGGTCCGCACTGGGAGCAGTACTTC. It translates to CASSPGPHWEQYF.

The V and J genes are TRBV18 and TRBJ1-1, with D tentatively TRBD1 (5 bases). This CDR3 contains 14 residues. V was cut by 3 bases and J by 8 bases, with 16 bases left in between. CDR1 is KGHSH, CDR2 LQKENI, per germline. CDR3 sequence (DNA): TGTGCCAGCTCACCGGCTCCGGGGGACCTGGAAGCTTTCTTT. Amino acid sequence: CASSPAPGDLEAFF.

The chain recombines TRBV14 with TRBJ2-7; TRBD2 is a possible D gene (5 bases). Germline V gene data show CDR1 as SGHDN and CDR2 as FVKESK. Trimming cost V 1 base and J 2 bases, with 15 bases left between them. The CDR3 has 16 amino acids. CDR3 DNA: TGTGCCAGCAGCCAAGGTGTTAGAGGGAGAACCTACGAGCAGTACTTC. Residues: CASSQGVRGRTYEQYF.

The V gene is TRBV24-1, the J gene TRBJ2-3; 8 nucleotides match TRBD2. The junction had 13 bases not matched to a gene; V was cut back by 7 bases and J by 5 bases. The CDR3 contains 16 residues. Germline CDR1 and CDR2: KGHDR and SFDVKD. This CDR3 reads CATSNGGASEKDTQYF. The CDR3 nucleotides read TGTGCCACCAGCAACGGGGGGGCTAGCGAGAAAGATACGCAGTATTTT.

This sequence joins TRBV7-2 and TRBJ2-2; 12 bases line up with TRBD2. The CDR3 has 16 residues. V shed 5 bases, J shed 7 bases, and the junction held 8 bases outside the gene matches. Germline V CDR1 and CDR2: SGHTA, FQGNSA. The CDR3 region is CASSTRLAGVSGELFF. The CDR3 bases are TGTGCCAGCAGCACACGACTAGCGGGAGTTAGCGGGGAGCTGTTTTTT.

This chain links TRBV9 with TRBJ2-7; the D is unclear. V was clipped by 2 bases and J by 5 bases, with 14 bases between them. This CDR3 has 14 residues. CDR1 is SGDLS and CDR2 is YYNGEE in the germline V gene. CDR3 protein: CASSVQVSRDEQYF. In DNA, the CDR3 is TGTGCCAGCAGCGTCCAGGTCTCCCGAGACGAGCAGTACTTC.

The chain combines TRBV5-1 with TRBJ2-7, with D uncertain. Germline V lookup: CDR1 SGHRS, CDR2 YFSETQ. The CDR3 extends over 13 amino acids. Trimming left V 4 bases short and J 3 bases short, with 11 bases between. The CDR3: CASSPAGGYEQYF. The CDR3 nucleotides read TGCGCCAGCAGCCCGGCCGGCGGCTACGAGCAGTACTTC.